This TCR beta chain was recovered during a study of blood T cell repertoires in COVID-19. In germline, CDR1 is ENHRY, CDR2 SYGVKD. V lost 3 bases and J 7 bases, leaving 7 bases between the germline ends. The CDR3 consists of 12 residues. The authors' processing: Amplification from reference gene primers served as the basis for estimated nucleated cell counts. TCRdb keeps only in-frame clones here, not all; method: immunoSEQ multiplex PCR. V and J calls plus clone size are reproduced from that table; the DNA served to infer D and trimming. Found here are 250,000 or so clones, 80% to 90% of them singletons; the top ten hold approximately 2%.

The receptor comes from a man aged 30 to 45 with active or convalescent COVID-19. The sample consisted of peripheral blood. V is TRBV10-3 and J is TRBJ2-1; no clear D gene. The CDR3 nucleotides read TGTGCCATCAGTGATAGTCCTAATGAGCAGTTCTTC. Its protein product is CAISDSPNEQFF.